This T cell receptor beta chain is from a study of shared clonotypes between healthy human individuals. Germline CDR1 is SGHRS and CDR2 is YFSETQ. This CDR3 is 14 amino acids long. The V and J ends lost 5 bases and 5 bases, in that order; junction bases with no gene match: 4. Repertoires were generated with immunoSEQ multiplex PCR, while TCRdb's copy carries only in-frame clones and drops some. The table shows around 2.5 million clones, with roughly 93% occurring only once. Donation came from healthy HIV-negative adults that had no recent acute infections or vaccinations. The sample taken for sequencing was naive CD4+ T cells from PBMCs. Subset of the sample: CD45RA+ positively selected. This rearrangement joins TRBV5-1 to TRBJ2-1; 10 bases align to TRBD2. This TCR was sampled from a man aged 18 to 29 in good health. Some clones in this sample may be carry-over from other donors' samples. As DNA, the CDR3 is TGCGCCAGCAGTCCGGGACTAGCGAACAATGAGCAGTTCTTC. Translating gives CASSPGLANNEQFF.